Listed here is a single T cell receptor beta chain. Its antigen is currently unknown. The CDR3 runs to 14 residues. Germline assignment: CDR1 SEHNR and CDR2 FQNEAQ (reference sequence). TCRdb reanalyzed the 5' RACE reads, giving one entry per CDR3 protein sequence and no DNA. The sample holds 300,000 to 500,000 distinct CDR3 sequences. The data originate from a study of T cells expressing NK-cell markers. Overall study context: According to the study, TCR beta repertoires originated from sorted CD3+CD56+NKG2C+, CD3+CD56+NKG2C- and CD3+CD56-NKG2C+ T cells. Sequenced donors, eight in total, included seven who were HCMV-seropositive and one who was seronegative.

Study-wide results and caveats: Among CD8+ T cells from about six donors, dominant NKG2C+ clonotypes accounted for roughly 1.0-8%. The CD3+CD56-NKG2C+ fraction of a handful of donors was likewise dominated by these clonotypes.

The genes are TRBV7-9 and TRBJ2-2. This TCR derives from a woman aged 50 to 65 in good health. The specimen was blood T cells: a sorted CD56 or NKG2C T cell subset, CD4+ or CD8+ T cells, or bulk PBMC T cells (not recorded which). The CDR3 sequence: CASSSTVNHVALFF.